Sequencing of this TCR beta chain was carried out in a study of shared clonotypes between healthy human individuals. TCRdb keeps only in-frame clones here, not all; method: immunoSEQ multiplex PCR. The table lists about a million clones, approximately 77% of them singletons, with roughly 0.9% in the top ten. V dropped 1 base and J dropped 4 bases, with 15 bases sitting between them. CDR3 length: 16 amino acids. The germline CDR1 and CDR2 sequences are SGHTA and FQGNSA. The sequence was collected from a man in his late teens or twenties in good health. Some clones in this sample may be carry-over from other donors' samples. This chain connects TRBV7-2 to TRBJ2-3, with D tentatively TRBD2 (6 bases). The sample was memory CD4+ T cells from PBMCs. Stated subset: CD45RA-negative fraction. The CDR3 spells CASSLVGRLVADTQYF. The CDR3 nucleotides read TGTGCCAGCAGCTTAGTTGGGAGACTAGTCGCAGATACGCAGTATTTT.